The 26 T cell receptor beta chains given below trace back to one sample, sequenced in a study of blood T cell repertoires in COVID-19. TCRdb's copy holds only in-frame clones and misses some; the assay was immunoSEQ multiplex PCR. The table includes roughly 250,000 clones, approximately 82% detected once. The sample consisted of peripheral blood. The receptors were gathered from an elderly woman with active or convalescent COVID-19.

The genes are TRBV19 and TRBJ1-2; 7 bases line up with TRBD1. Germline CDR1 and CDR2: LNHDA and SQIVND (reference sequence). J lost 7 bases, V lost 4 bases, and 6 bases had no gene match. The CDR3 totals 13 residues. CDR3: CASSTGQVRGYTF. In DNA, the CDR3 is TGTGCCAGTAGTACAGGACAGGTTCGTGGCTACACCTTC.

This sequence joins TRBV14 and TRBJ1-1; D gene uncertain. CDR3 length: 15 amino acids. The germline CDR1 and CDR2 sequences are SGHDN and FVKESK. The V and J ends lost 1 base and 0 bases respectively, with 9 bases between them. In DNA form, the CDR3 reads TGTGCCAGCAGCCAAGTCGCAGGCATGAACACTGAAGCTTTCTTT. This sequence encodes CASSQVAGMNTEAFF.

This sequence joins TRBV7-9 and TRBJ2-1; TRBD2 aligns across 13 bases. Germline V gives CDR1 SEHNR, CDR2 FQNEAQ (reference sequence). This CDR3 has 18 residues. After removal of 5 bases from V and 4 bases from J, the junction contained 11 bases not matched to a gene. CDR3 loop: CASSRTWGTSGVYNEQFF. In DNA form, the CDR3 reads TGTGCCAGCAGCCGAACATGGGGGACTAGCGGGGTTTACAATGAGCAGTTCTTC. The full variable domain, with the rest looked up from reference TRBV7-9 and TRBJ2-1, is DTGVSQNPRHKITKRGQNVTFRCDPISEHNRLYWYRQTLGQGPEFLTYFQNEAQLEKSRLLSDRFSAERPKGSFSTLEIQRTEQGDSAMYLCASSRTWGTSGVYNEQFFGPGTRLTVL.

The chain combines TRBV7-8 with TRBJ1-2; D is possibly TRBD1 (6 bases). V lost 0 bases to trimming and J lost 5 bases, with 10 bases between them. Germline V gene data show CDR1 as SGHVS and CDR2 as FQNEAQ. The CDR3 runs to 14 residues. For the CDR3, the DNA is TGTGCCAGCAGCTTAGCAGACAGGTTATATGGCTACACCTTC. Its translation: CASSLADRLYGYTF.

The V and J genes are TRBV6-1 and TRBJ1-6; possible D gene TRBD1, 5 bases. V was trimmed by 1 base and J by 2 bases, leaving 12 bases between them. Germline CDR1 is MNHNS and CDR2 is SASEGT. The CDR3 covers 17 residues. CDR3 region: CASSEVQGGTYNSPLHF. The CDR3 DNA is TGTGCCAGCAGTGAAGTGCAGGGAGGGACCTATAATTCACCCCTCCACTTT.

This sequence joins TRBV3-1 (or the pseudogene TRBV3-2) and TRBJ2-3; D may be TRBD1 (6 bases). In germline, CDR1 is LGHDT, CDR2 YNNKEL (reference sequence). The CDR3 loop spans 12 amino acids. Trimming shortened V by 3 bases and J by 11 bases, and 12 bases separated the two germline ends. For the CDR3, the DNA is TGTGCCAGCAGCCAGGAACGAGGGGGGCAGTATTTT. The encoded protein is CASSQERGGQYF.

This clone occurred once. The chain joins TRBV5-1 to TRBJ2-2; possibly TRBD2 for D (5 bases). The germline V gene has CDR1 SGHRS and CDR2 YFSETQ. This CDR3 region has 14 residues. The V gene lost 0 bases and the J gene lost 4 bases, with 7 bases spanning the gap. The CDR3 is CASSLGRITGELFF. For the CDR3, the DNA is TGCGCCAGCAGCTTGGGGAGGATCACCGGGGAGCTGTTTTTT.

The chain uses TRBV20-1 and TRBJ2-1; D possibly corresponds to TRBD2 (6 bases). Germline loops: CDR1 DFQATT, CDR2 SNEGSKA (reference sequence). CDR3 length: 12 residues. Trimming cost V 3 bases and J 9 bases, with 12 bases left between them. Here the CDR3 reads CSASQGLGEQFF. In DNA form, the CDR3 reads TGCAGTGCTAGTCAGGGACTCGGTGAGCAGTTCTTC.

In this sample, this clone turned up once. This chain uses TRBV10-3 with TRBJ1-1; D may be TRBD1 (5 bases). From germline, CDR1 is ENHRY and CDR2 SYGVKD. The CDR3 totals 13 residues. V lost 6 bases and J lost 1, with 9 bases in between. CDR3 DNA: TGTGCCATCAGCGGGGGGGAGAACACTGAAGCTTTCTTT. This gives the protein CAISGGENTEAFF.

The V call is TRBV19, the J call TRBJ2-1, with D tentatively TRBD2 (7 bases). Trimming stripped 5 bases from V and 2 bases from J, with 19 bases between. Per germline, CDR1 LNHDA and CDR2 SQIVND (reference sequence). The CDR3 spans 17 residues. CDR3 amino acids: CASSSRGGGPTYNEQFF. Here the CDR3 DNA reads TGTGCCAGTAGTTCCCGAGGGGGGGGACCGACCTACAATGAGCAGTTCTTC.

The gene calls are TRBV5-1 and TRBJ2-2, with 8 bases that match TRBD1. Germline loops: CDR1 SGHRS, CDR2 YFSETQ. Unmatched junction bases numbered 1, after V lost 3 bases and J lost 6 bases. CDR3 length: 13 residues. The CDR3 bases are TGCGCCAGCAGCTCGGACAGGGCCGGGGAGCTGTTTTTT. This codes for CASSSDRAGELFF.

The rearrangement uses TRBV19 and TRBJ1-2, with D perhaps TRBD1 (6 bases). Per the germline V gene, CDR1 is LNHDA and CDR2 is SQIVND (reference sequence). V lost 4 bases and J 5 bases, leaving 11 bases between the germline ends. This CDR3 is built from 13 residues. CDR3 in DNA: TGTGCCAGTAGTAAGGACAGAGATTATGGCTACACCTTC. This encodes CASSKDRDYGYTF.

This chain links TRBV6-5 with TRBJ2-7, with unresolved D. This CDR3 is 11 amino acids long. Trimming stripped 5 bases from V and 4 bases from J, with 6 bases between. CDR1 and CDR2 from the germline V gene are MNHEY and SVGAGI. CDR3 DNA sequence: TGTGCCAGCAGTCCACAGTACGAGCAGTACTTC. It codes for CASSPQYEQYF.

V usage is TRBV9 and J usage is TRBJ2-3; 7 positions match TRBD2. The CDR3 loop spans 15 amino acids. The V gene's germline CDR1 is SGDLS and CDR2 YYNGEE. V trimming: 0 bases; J trimming: 3 bases; junction bases outside the gene matches: 4. CDR3 nucleotides: TGTGCCAGCAGCGTAGGGTCTAGCGGTACAGATACGCAGTATTTT. Protein: CASSVGSSGTDTQYF.

The rearrangement links TRBV7-7 to TRBJ2-3; D uncertain. V gave up 2 bases and J gave up 4 bases, with 7 bases separating them. The CDR3 covers 13 residues. CDR1 SSHAT and CDR2 FNYEAQ come from the germline V gene (reference sequence). In DNA form, the CDR3 reads TGTGCCAGCAGCTTATCCAGCGCAGATACGCAGTATTTT. Translated: CASSLSSADTQYF. Full variable domain (missing parts from reference TRBV7-7 and TRBJ2-3): GAGVSQSPRYKVTKRGQDVTLRCDPISSHATLYWYQQALGQGPEFLTYFNYEAQPDKSGLPSDRFSAERPEGSISTLTIQRTEQRDSAMYRCASSLSSADTQYFGPGTRLTVL.

J is TRBJ2-1 and V is TRBV7-9; 10 bases fit TRBD1. Losses at the gene ends were 5 bases for V and 9 bases for J; bases not matched to a gene: 10. This CDR3 region has 15 residues. Germline-derived CDR1 and CDR2 are SEHNR and FQNEAQ (reference sequence). This chain's CDR3 is CASSPGTGASGEQFF. The CDR3 region has the DNA TGTGCCAGCAGCCCGGGGACAGGGGCTTCGGGTGAGCAGTTCTTC.

The rearrangement uses TRBV5-1 and TRBJ2-5, with 8 bases that match TRBD1. The germline V gene encodes CDR1 SGHRS and CDR2 YFSETQ. The CDR3 extends over 14 amino acids. V shed 4 bases and J 3 bases; nucleotides not matched to a gene: 5. The CDR3 DNA is TGCGCCAGCAGCGGACTACAGGGGGAAGAGACCCAGTACTTC. Its protein product is CASSGLQGEETQYF. Full variable domain (rest looked up from reference TRBV5-1 and TRBJ2-5): KAGVTQTPRYLIKTRGQQVTLSCSPISGHRSVSWYQQTPGQGLQFLFEYFSETQRNKGNFPGRFSGRQFSNSRSEMNVSTLELGDSALYLCASSGLQGEETQYFGPGTRLLVL.

This chain joins TRBV18 and TRBJ2-1; D perhaps matches TRBD2 (6 bases). The CDR3 is 13 residues long. V shed 2 bases and J shed 8 bases, with 10 bases lying between them. Germline V gene data show CDR1 as KGHSH and CDR2 as LQKENI. The DNA for the CDR3 is TGTGCCAGCTCACCAGGGCGGGACGATGAGCAGTTCTTC. It yields the protein CASSPGRDDEQFF. Filled out from reference TRBV18 and TRBJ2-1, the complete variable domain reads NAGVMQNPRHLVRRRGQEARLRCSPMKGHSHVYWYRQLPEEGLKFMVYLQKENIIDESGMPKERFSAEFPKEGPSILRIQQVVRGDSAAYFCASSPGRDDEQFFGPGTRLTVL.

The chain has TRBV7-9 and TRBJ2-7; TRBD1 might be the D (5 bases). The CDR3 totals 14 residues. Per germline, CDR1 SEHNR and CDR2 FQNEAQ (reference sequence). The V and J ends lost 1 base and 5 bases respectively, with 12 bases between them. The CDR3 bases are TGTGCCAGCAGCTTAGGGGCCCAGGGTAACGAGCAGTACTTC. Protein sequence: CASSLGAQGNEQYF.

The chain couples TRBV24-1 to TRBJ1-5; the D gene is possibly TRBD1 (5 bases). The length of the CDR3 is 13 residues. The V gene lost 12 bases and the J gene lost 2 bases, with 13 bases spanning the gap. CDR1 and CDR2 from the germline V gene are KGHDR and SFDVKD. The CDR3 sequence is CASASGGNQPQHF. The CDR3 nucleotides read TGTGCCTCCGCCTCGGGGGGCAATCAGCCCCAGCATTTT.

The chain employs TRBV4-1 and TRBJ1-2, with 11 positions matching TRBD1. V lost 5 bases, J lost 7 bases, and 6 bases stayed unmatched. Germline-derived CDR1 and CDR2 are MGHRA and YSYEKL. This CDR3 has 14 residues. The CDR3 region has the DNA TGCGCCAGCAGCACCGGGACAGGGGGTATTGGCTACACCTTC. It yields the protein CASSTGTGGIGYTF.

J is TRBJ1-2 and V is TRBV2; 8 bases line up with TRBD1. The CDR3 spans 14 residues. In germline, CDR1 is SNHLY, CDR2 FYNNEI. Unmatched junction bases numbered 7, after V lost 6 bases and J lost 4 bases. CDR3 loop: CASRIGTGLYGYTF. In DNA form, the CDR3 reads TGTGCCAGCAGAATAGGGACAGGCCTCTATGGCTACACCTTC.

The chain combines TRBV27 with TRBJ2-3; TRBD2 might be the D (5 bases). CDR1 and CDR2 from the germline V gene are MNHEY and SMNVEV (reference sequence). Trimming removed 2 bases from V and 7 bases from J, with 13 bases in between. The CDR3 is made up of 14 amino acids. The CDR3 DNA reads TGTGCCAGCAGTTTAGGCAGTGCCGGGAATACGCAGTATTTT. Amino acid sequence: CASSLGSAGNTQYF.

V usage is TRBV6-1 and J usage is TRBJ2-1, with D possibly matching TRBD2 (6 bases). The ends were cut back, 3 bases at V and 7 bases at J, with 13 bases in the middle. Germline V gene lookup returns CDR1 MNHNS and CDR2 SASEGT. This CDR3 has 14 amino acids. The CDR3 DNA reads as TGTGCCAGCAGTGACCCTCCGGGAGTAAATGAGCAGTTCTTC. The encoded protein is CASSDPPGVNEQFF.

The chain is built from TRBV4-1 and TRBJ2-1; the D is unclear. V lost 4 bases and J 2 bases, leaving 6 bases between the germline ends. This CDR3 spans 13 amino acids. The germline V gene has CDR1 MGHRA and CDR2 YSYEKL. The CDR3 loop is CASSRSTYNEQFF. CDR3 in DNA: TGCGCCAGCAGCCGGAGCACCTACAATGAGCAGTTCTTC.

The J gene is TRBJ1-2, the V gene TRBV3-1 (or the pseudogene TRBV3-2); tentatively, D is TRBD1 (5 bases). Per the germline V gene, CDR1 is LGHDT and CDR2 is YNNKEL (reference sequence). The V end was cut by 4 bases, the J end by 4 bases, with 10 bases between. This CDR3 contains 13 residues. Here the CDR3 reads CASSPRVRYGYTF. In DNA, the CDR3 is TGTGCCAGCAGCCCCAGGGTACGCTATGGCTACACCTTC.